These 25 T cell receptor beta chains came from one sample sequenced in a study of T cells after yellow fever vaccination. TCRdb reanalysed the 5' RACE reads using MiXCR and keeps one entry per CDR3 protein. The table has some 350,000 distinct CDR3 sequences, under 5% seen once. Material: PBMCs, obtained 5 days after the yellow fever booster vaccination. The receptors here all came from a young man who received the YFV17D yellow fever vaccine.

This clonotype was detected ten times or more. J is TRBJ1-2 and V is TRBV12-3 or TRBV12-4; unclear D gene. Trimming pared 2 bases from V and 8 bases from J, leaving 9 bases between. The CDR3 runs to 12 residues. Here the CDR3 reads CASSLREGGYTF. CDR3 in DNA: TGTGCCAGCAGTTTACGGGAGGGCGGCTACACCTTC.

This clonotype was recorded many times. This sequence joins TRBV28 and TRBJ1-6; D is perhaps TRBD1 (5 bases). V was trimmed by 6 bases and J by 0 bases, leaving 15 bases between them. CDR3 size: 17 residues. Germline lookup yields CDR1 MDHEN and CDR2 SYDVKM. The CDR3, as DNA: TGTGCCAGCAGACTCGGGGGGGGAAGCTCCTATAATTCACCCCTCCACTTT. This translates into CASRLGGGSSYNSPLHF.

V usage is TRBV7-2 and J usage is TRBJ1-1, with D possibly being TRBD1 (5 bases). In germline, CDR1 is SGHTA, CDR2 FQGNSA. This CDR3 has 14 residues. Trimming took off 6 bases at V and 4 bases at J, with 15 bases between the two ends. Here the CDR3 DNA reads TGTGCCAGCAGAAGCCATGGGGCATCCACTGAAGCTTTCTTT. Protein product: CASRSHGASTEAFF.

This clonotype was seen many times. The chain links TRBV7-2 to TRBJ2-7; 7 positions match TRBD1. This CDR3 has 14 amino acids. Germline CDR1 and CDR2: SGHTA and FQGNSA. The J segment lost 2 bases and the V segment lost 3 bases, leaving 4 bases of the junction unmatched. The CDR3 coding sequence is TGTGCCAGCAGCTTGAGGACAGGAACCTACGAGCAGTACGTC. It yields the protein CASSLRTGTYEQYV.

This clonotype was counted ten times or more. V and J are TRBV20-1 and TRBJ2-1; D assignment may be TRBD1 or TRBD2 (5 bases each). There are 16 residues in the CDR3. Looked up from germline, CDR1 is DFQATT and CDR2 is SNEGSKA (reference sequence). V was trimmed by 4 bases and J by 3 bases, leaving 19 bases between them. The CDR3: CSAITGQGGFYNEQFF. The CDR3 DNA sequence: TGCAGTGCTATCACGGGGCAGGGTGGTTTCTACAATGAGCAGTTCTTC.

The table lists this clonotype with a few counts. The V gene is TRBV11-2, the J gene TRBJ2-2; 8 nucleotides agree with TRBD2. CDR3 size: 14 residues. V was clipped by 3 bases and J by 9 bases; unmatched bases: 6. The V gene's germline CDR1 is SGHAT and CDR2 FQNNGV. The CDR3: CASSLRAGDWELFF. CDR3 coding DNA: TGTGCCAGCAGCTTGCGAGCGGGGGACTGGGAGCTGTTTTTT.

This clonotype came up a few times. J is TRBJ2-7 and V is TRBV6-2 or TRBV6-3; no definite D call. The CDR3 extends over 16 amino acids. Germline V gene lookup returns CDR1 MNHEY and CDR2 SVGEGT. With 3 bases removed from V and 5 bases from J, the gap between germline ends came to 20 bases. The CDR3, as DNA: TGTGCCAGCAGTTATTTCGGACCCCCTTTACCTGACGAGCAGTACTTC. Translating gives CASSYFGPPLPDEQYF.

This clonotype came up many times. CDR3 region: CASGRGRGTSGYTF. CDR3 DNA: TGTGCCTCCGGGAGAGGGAGGGGAACCTCTGGCTACACCTTC. The chain carries TRBV2 and TRBJ1-2; D may be TRBD1 (5 bases). Germline V gene sequence: CDR1 SNHLY, CDR2 FYNNEI. Trimming pared 11 bases from V and 7 bases from J, leaving 23 bases between. The length of the CDR3 is 14 residues.

CDR3 nucleotides: TGTGCCAGCAGTTTTACTGGACAGGGCCTCCCTCTCCACTACGAGCAGTACGTC. This gives the protein CASSFTGQGLPLHYEQYV. This rearrangement joins TRBV27 to TRBJ2-7, with 8 bases lining up with TRBD1. The CDR3 has 18 residues. Germline-derived CDR1 and CDR2 are MNHEY and SMNVEV (reference sequence). The V gene end was trimmed by 3 bases and the J gene end by 3 bases; junction bases not matched to a gene: 16.

This clonotype was detected only a few times. The chain joins TRBV20-1 to TRBJ2-7; D is perhaps TRBD1 (5 bases). Germline CDR1 and CDR2: DFQATT and SNEGSKA (reference sequence). The CDR3 sequence is 13 residues long. Trimming pared 3 bases from V and 7 bases from J, leaving 16 bases between. The CDR3 DNA reads as TGCAGTGCTAGGGACATGGAGCATTGGGAGCAGTACGTC. Translating gives CSARDMEHWEQYV.

This clonotype has more than one count but fewer than ten. The chain combines TRBV5-1 with TRBJ1-2; TRBD1 matches at 8 bases. The V gene's germline CDR1 is SGHRS and CDR2 YFSETQ. The length of the CDR3 is 13 residues. V shed 4 bases, J shed 7 bases, and the junction held 6 bases outside the gene matches. CDR3 DNA: TGCGCCAGCAGCCCAGCCCAGGGGGCTGGCTACACCTTC. The encoded protein is CASSPAQGAGYTF.

This clonotype came up a few times. V is TRBV7-2 and J is TRBJ2-5, with 8 bases lining up with TRBD2. The CDR3 totals 15 residues. J lost 5 bases, V lost 3 bases, and 8 bases had no gene match. From germline, CDR1 is SGHTA and CDR2 FQGNSA. CDR3 loop: CASSFLAGLGETQYF. CDR3 bases: TGTGCCAGCAGCTTTCTAGCGGGCCTCGGGGAGACCCAGTACTTC.

This clonotype was seen at least ten times. The V and J genes are TRBV20-1 and TRBJ1-4; D is undetermined. CDR1 DFQATT and CDR2 SNEGSKA come from the germline V gene (reference sequence). With 3 bases removed from V and 8 bases from J, the gap between germline ends came to 7 bases. This CDR3 region has 11 residues. In DNA form, the CDR3 reads TGCAGTGCTAGTCCCAGAGAAAAACTGTTTTTT. Residues: CSASPREKLFF.

This clonotype appeared many times. The rearrangement links TRBV18 to TRBJ2-5; D not certain. This CDR3 is built from 14 residues. V was pared by 3 bases and J by 2 bases, with 10 bases between. Per the germline V gene, CDR1 is KGHSH and CDR2 is LQKENI. CDR3 sequence (DNA): TGTGCCAGCTCACCCGGACGGAGACAAGAGACCCAGTACTTC. This codes for CASSPGRRQETQYF. The whole variable domain, filled in from reference TRBV18 and TRBJ2-5, reads NAGVMQNPRHLVRRRGQEARLRCSPMKGHSHVYWYRQLPEEGLKFMVYLQKENIIDESGMPKERFSAEFPKEGPSILRIQQVVRGDSAAYFCASSPGRRQETQYFGPGTRLLVL.

The sample holds many counts of this clonotype. V is TRBV5-1 and J is TRBJ2-5; a possible D gene is TRBD1 (5 bases). Deletions cut 4 bases from V and 1 base from J, with 11 bases between. Germline values: CDR1 SGHRS, CDR2 YFSETQ. The CDR3 covers 14 residues. The CDR3 region has the DNA TGCGCCAGCAGCAGTACGACAGTCCAAGAGACCCAGTACTTC. It encodes CASSSTTVQETQYF.

There are a few counts of this clonotype. The V call is TRBV20-1, the J call TRBJ2-3; D not certain. The CDR3 has 16 amino acids. V dropped 5 bases and J dropped 0 bases, with 18 bases sitting between them. Germline values: CDR1 DFQATT, CDR2 SNEGSKA (reference sequence). CDR3 loop: CSASAIPAYSTDTQYF. The CDR3 DNA sequence: TGCAGTGCTTCGGCGATTCCGGCCTATAGCACAGATACGCAGTATTTT.

J is TRBJ2-2 and V is TRBV11-1; maybe TRBD2 (5 bases). The CDR3 is 17 amino acids. V lost 1 base and J lost 4, with 16 bases in between. Looked up from germline, CDR1 is SGHAT and CDR2 is FQDESV (reference sequence). CDR3 in DNA: TGTGCCAGCAGCTTAGGGTCCTGGGTAGGACTCACCGGGGAGCTGTTTTTT. This translates into CASSLGSWVGLTGELFF. The full variable domain, with the rest looked up from reference TRBV11-1 and TRBJ2-2, is EAEVAQSPRYKITEKSQAVAFWCDPISGHATLYWYRQILGQGPELLVQFQDESVVDDSQLPKDRFSAERLKGVDSTLKIQPAELGDSAMYLCASSLGSWVGLTGELFFGEGSRLTVL.

Written as DNA, the CDR3 is TGTGCCAGCAGTTTATCAGGGCCCGGGGTTGCCACCTTC. It translates to CASSLSGPGVATF. The chain carries TRBV27 and TRBJ1-2; unclear D gene. Germline CDR1 is MNHEY and CDR2 is SMNVEV (reference sequence). V dropped 0 bases and J dropped 13 bases, with 15 bases sitting between them. The CDR3 length is 13 residues.

The chain couples TRBV5-4 to TRBJ2-7, with a tentative D call TRBD1 (6 bases). Germline loops: CDR1 SGHNT, CDR2 YYREEE (reference sequence). This CDR3 contains 13 residues. V lost 3 bases to trimming and J lost 2 bases, with 9 bases between them. The CDR3 is CASSWGTTYEQYF. In DNA, the CDR3 is TGTGCCAGCAGCTGGGGGACAACCTACGAGCAGTACTTC.

The chain links TRBV2 to TRBJ2-2, with a tentative D call TRBD1 (6 bases). The CDR3 contains 16 residues. V lost 5 bases and J lost 5, with 18 bases in between. Per the germline V gene, CDR1 is SNHLY and CDR2 is FYNNEI. CDR3 residues: CASSQTGTSGTGELFF. The CDR3 coding sequence is TGTGCCAGCAGTCAAACCGGGACAAGCGGTACCGGGGAGCTGTTTTTT. Full variable domain (missing parts from reference TRBV2 and TRBJ2-2): EPEVTQTPSHQVTQMGQEVILRCVPISNHLYFYWYRQILGQKVEFLVSFYNNEISEKSEIFDDQFSVERPDGSNFTLKIRSTKLEDSAMYFCASSQTGTSGTGELFFGEGSRLTVL.

V is TRBV7-9 and J is TRBJ1-4, with a possible D match to TRBD1 (6 bases). The ends were cut back, 8 bases at V and 0 bases at J, with 16 bases in the middle. There are 16 residues in the CDR3. Germline-derived CDR1 and CDR2 are SEHNR and FQNEAQ (reference sequence). The CDR3 sequence: CASAGQGAPTNEKLFF. The CDR3 nucleotides read TGTGCCAGCGCGGGACAAGGAGCACCAACTAATGAAAAACTGTTTTTT. The whole variable domain, remainder taken from reference TRBV7-9 and TRBJ1-4, is DTGVSQNPRHKITKRGQNVTFRCDPISEHNRLYWYRQTLGQGPEFLTYFQNEAQLEKSRLLSDRFSAERPKGSFSTLEIQRTEQGDSAMYLCASAGQGAPTNEKLFFGSGTQLSVL.

This clonotype was recorded a few times. Here the CDR3 DNA reads TGCGCCAGCGGGACCGCCCAAGAGACCCAGTACTTC. Encoded protein: CASGTAQETQYF. The V gene is TRBV5-1, the J gene TRBJ2-5; TRBD1 or TRBD2 may be the D gene (5 bases each). The CDR3 contains 12 residues. Trimming removed 7 bases at V and 1 base at J, with 8 bases between. Germline V lookup: CDR1 SGHRS, CDR2 YFSETQ.

This clonotype was recorded a few times. This rearrangement joins TRBV27 to TRBJ1-1, with TRBD1 as a possible D gene (5 bases). The germline CDR1 and CDR2 sequences are MNHEY and SMNVEV (reference sequence). V was pared by 7 bases and J by 4 bases, with 13 bases between. The CDR3 contains 13 residues. Here the CDR3 reads CASKRGGGTEAFF. The CDR3, as DNA: TGTGCCAGCAAGCGGGGCGGAGGCACTGAAGCTTTCTTT.

The gene calls are TRBV4-3 and TRBJ2-5; TRBD1 matches at 12 bases. Germline CDR1 reads LGHNA; CDR2 reads YSLEER. The CDR3 has 19 amino acids. The ends lost 0 bases at V and 4 bases at J; junction bases unmatched: 12. The CDR3 DNA reads as TGCGCCAGCAGCCAAGACAGTTCCGGGACAGGGGGCATGAGAGAGACCCAGTACTTC. This gives the protein CASSQDSSGTGGMRETQYF.

This clonotype was seen at least ten times. The chain carries TRBV7-2 and TRBJ2-3; D assignment may be TRBD1 or TRBD2 (6 bases each). Trimming shortened V by 2 bases and J by 10 bases, and 7 bases separated the two germline ends. The CDR3 length is 11 residues. In germline, CDR1 is SGHTA, CDR2 FQGNSA. CDR3 DNA sequence: TGTGCCAGCAGCTTAAGGGGGGCGCAGTATTTT. Translation: CASSLRGAQYF. Based on the CDR3 plus reference TRBV7-2 and TRBJ2-3, the full variable domain is GAGVSQSPSNKVTEKGKDVELRCDPISGHTALYWYRQSLGQGLEFLIYFQGNSAPDKSGLPSDRFSAERTGGSVSTLTIQRTQQEDSAVYLCASSLRGAQYFGPGTRLTVL.